This T cell receptor (beta chain) was captured by sequencing in a study of blood T cell repertoires in COVID-19. The CDR3 covers 15 residues. The V gene end was trimmed by 6 bases and the J gene end by 0 bases; junction bases not matched to a gene: 7. Germline loops: CDR1 SGHRS, CDR2 YFSETQ. Authors' data handling: Using reference gene primer amplification, nucleated cell counts were estimated. TCRdb keeps only in-frame clones here, not all; method: immunoSEQ multiplex PCR. Clonal size and the V and J genes are those of that table, whereas D and trimming came from the DNA. Among around 200,000 clones, roughly 90% were seen once, and the ten largest hold under 0.85%. Participants, about 18 to 89 years old, spanned 25 or so US areas.

This chain joins TRBV5-1 and TRBJ2-3; 7 bases are shared with TRBD2. The receptor comes from a woman younger than 35 who had recovered from COVID-19. The sample comprised PBMCs or T cells enriched from blood (not recorded which). The CDR3, as DNA: TGCGCCAGCACCGGTCGGGAGGTTAGCACAGATACGCAGTATTTT. It specifies CASTGREVSTDTQYF.